The entry below describes one T cell receptor (beta chain). The data derive from a study of T cell changes during pregnancy in multiple sclerosis. TCRdb keeps only in-frame clones here, not all; method: immunoSEQ multiplex PCR. This table has 40,000 to 60,000 clones, around 93% appearing once. The V gene's germline CDR1 is SSHAT and CDR2 FNYEAQ (reference sequence). The CDR3 extends over 18 amino acids. Trimming left V 2 bases short and J 0 bases short, with 17 bases between. The specimen was CD8+ T cells from peripheral blood mononuclear cells, collected in the first trimester of pregnancy. This clonotype was obtained from a female donor with multiple sclerosis, enrolled in a pregnancy study. The rearrangement uses TRBV7-7 and TRBJ1-3; TRBD1 is a possible D gene (6 bases). As DNA, the CDR3 is TGTGCCAGCAGCTTACGTAAGGGGGGGATTTCCTCTGGAAACACCATATATTTT. Translating it yields CASSLRKGGISSGNTIYF.